A selection of T cell receptor beta chains follows, all from one sample in a study of response to subunit inactivated influenza vaccine. TCRdb recomputed calls from the RT-PCR reads with MiXCR, one row per CDR3 protein. The sample consists of approximately 530,000 distinct CDR3 sequences, 7.6% of them appearing once. The input for sequencing was PBMCs from blood, taken 23 months after vaccination. The source is a man between 50 and 69 years old who received an inactivated influenza vaccine. The CDR3 runs from the conserved cysteine through the conserved F or W. The D gene is left open where the match is weak. Rows give clone size only sometimes, using once, few, many, or a class for an expanded clone.

j_call v_call clone_size d_call cdr3_aa cdr3_nt
TRBJ1-5 TRBV5-5 many NA CASSFPRPKDNQPQHF TGTGCCAGCAGCTTTCCCAGGCCTAAAGACAATCAGCCCCAGCATTTT
TRBJ2-7 TRBV19 NA TRBD2 CASSIGWPGLAYEQYF TGTGCCAGTAGTATTGGTTGGCCGGGACTAGCCTACGAGCAGTACTTC
TRBJ2-1 TRBV7-8 NA TRBD2 CASSLGPAGTSVEQFF TGTGCCAGCAGCTTAGGCCCAGCCGGGACTAGCGTTGAGCAGTTCTTC
TRBJ2-2 TRBV4-2 many TRBD1 CASRMGTGRTGELFF TGTGCCAGCAGGATGGGGACAGGAAGGACCGGGGAGCTGTTTTTT
TRBJ1-5 TRBV28 NA NA CASSTLMGGNQPQHF TGTGCCAGCAGTACCCTAATGGGTGGCAATCAGCCCCAGCATTTT
TRBJ1-2 TRBV4-1 many TRBD1 CASSQDQSLQGARGYTF TGCGCCAGCAGCCAAGATCAGAGCTTGCAGGGGGCGCGCGGCTACACCTTC
TRBJ1-2 TRBV11-2 many NA CASSAQVGGDYGYTF TGTGCCAGCAGCGCCCAGGTGGGAGGAGACTATGGCTACACCTTC
TRBJ2-2 TRBV12-3/TRBV12-4 NA TRBD2 CASSIVSGTRNTGELFF TGTGCCAGCAGTATAGTATCCGGGACTAGGAACACCGGGGAGCTGTTTTTT
TRBJ2-7 TRBV7-2 NA NA CASSRDAPPFYEQYF TGTGCCAGCAGCCGAGACGCCCCGCCATTCTACGAGCAGTACTTC
TRBJ2-1 TRBV6-2/TRBV6-3 NA TRBD2 CASSSIAGGFYNEQFF TGTGCCAGCAGTTCCATAGCGGGAGGGTTTTACAATGAGCAGTTCTTC
TRBJ1-1 TRBV20-1 many NA CSASDMTANTEAFF TGCAGTGCTAGCGATATGACAGCGAACACTGAAGCTTTCTTT
TRBJ1-1 TRBV12-3/TRBV12-4 NA NA CASTPQGRLNTEAFF TGTGCCAGCACCCCCCAGGGCAGATTGAACACTGAAGCTTTCTTT
TRBJ2-1 TRBV7-9 many NA CASSLLSVNEQFF TGTGCCAGCAGCTTACTTAGTGTTAATGAGCAGTTCTTC
TRBJ2-5 TRBV6-2/TRBV6-3 few TRBD2 CASRTSGGIQETQYF TGTGCCAGCAGAACCTCGGGGGGGATACAAGAGACCCAGTACTTC
TRBJ2-1 TRBV5-1 NA NA CASSFWEAYNEQFF TGCGCCAGCAGCTTTTGGGAAGCCTACAATGAGCAGTTCTTC
TRBJ2-2 TRBV10-3 many TRBD2 CATRTSGPANTGELFF TGTGCCACCCGGACTAGCGGGCCAGCGAACACCGGGGAGCTGTTTTTT